This note documents a single T cell receptor beta chain sequence. Its antigen is not known. These data belong to a study of T cell responses to AZD1222 COVID-19 vaccine. TCRdb's table, derived via immunoSEQ multiplex PCR, lists solely in-frame clones and lacks some. The sample carries about 130,000 clones, roughly 85% recorded once. Study results and limitations: The number of AZD1222 recipients seropositive at baseline was only five to seven. Sampling captured repertoires only after the peak T cell response. With dominance at 160-218 and 743-854, vaccine-associated CD4 TCRs spanned spike. Nearly half of unique spike-specific TCRs reportedly avoided B.1.351 and B.1.1.7 mutated regions.

The CDR3 extends over 15 amino acids. The V and J genes are TRBV21-1 and TRBJ1-1. TRBV21-1 is termed a pseudogene. This sample comprised peripheral blood, obtained on day 0 of MenACWY control vaccination. The TCR originated in an adult in good health. The CDR3 region has the DNA TGTGCCAGCAGCAAATGGCTAGGGGGGGCAGGTTTGGCTTTCTTT. This gives the protein CASSKWLGGAGLAFF.